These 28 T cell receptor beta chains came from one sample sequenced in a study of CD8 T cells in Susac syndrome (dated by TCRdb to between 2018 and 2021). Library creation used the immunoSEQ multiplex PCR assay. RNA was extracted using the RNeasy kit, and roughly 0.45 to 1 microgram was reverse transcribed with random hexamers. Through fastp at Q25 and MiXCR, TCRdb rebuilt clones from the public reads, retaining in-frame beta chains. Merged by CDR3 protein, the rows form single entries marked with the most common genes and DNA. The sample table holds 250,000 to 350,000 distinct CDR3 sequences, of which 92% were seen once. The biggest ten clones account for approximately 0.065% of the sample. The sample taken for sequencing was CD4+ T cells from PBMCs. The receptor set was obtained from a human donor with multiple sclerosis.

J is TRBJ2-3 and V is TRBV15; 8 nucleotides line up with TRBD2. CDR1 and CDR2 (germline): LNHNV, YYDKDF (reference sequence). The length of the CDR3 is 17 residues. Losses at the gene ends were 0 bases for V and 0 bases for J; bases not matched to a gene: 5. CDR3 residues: CATSRDLTSGSTDTQYF. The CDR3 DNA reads TGTGCCACCAGCAGAGATCTCACTAGCGGAAGCACAGATACGCAGTATTTT.

The CDR3 nucleotides are TGTGCCAGCAGTGCACTGGGACTTAGGGATGAGCAGTTCTTC. Residues: CASSALGLRDEQFF. The rearrangement uses TRBV6-6 and TRBJ2-1; tentatively, D is TRBD2 (6 bases). Trimming took 5 bases from V and 8 from J, leaving 16 bases between them. This CDR3 has 14 residues. The germline CDR1 and CDR2 sequences are MNHNY and SVGAGI (reference sequence).

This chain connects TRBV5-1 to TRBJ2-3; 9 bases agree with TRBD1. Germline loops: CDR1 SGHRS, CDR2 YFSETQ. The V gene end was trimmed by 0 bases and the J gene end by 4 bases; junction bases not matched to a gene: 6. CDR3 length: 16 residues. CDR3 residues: CASSLEHRGQADTQYF. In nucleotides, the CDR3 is TGCGCCAGCAGCTTGGAGCACAGGGGGCAGGCAGATACGCAGTATTTT.

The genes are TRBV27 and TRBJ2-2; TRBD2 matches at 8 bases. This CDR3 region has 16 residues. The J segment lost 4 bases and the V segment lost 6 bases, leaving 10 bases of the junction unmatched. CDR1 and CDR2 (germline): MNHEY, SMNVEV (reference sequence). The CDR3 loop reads CASRGGSGRITGELFF. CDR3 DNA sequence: TGTGCCAGCAGAGGCGGCAGCGGGAGAATCACCGGGGAGCTGTTTTTT.

Here the CDR3 reads CASTTSGVADTQYF. CDR3 DNA: TGTGCCAGCACTACTAGCGGCGTCGCAGATACGCAGTATTTT. This chain links TRBV19 with TRBJ2-3; 8 bases are a match to TRBD2. Germline lookup yields CDR1 LNHDA and CDR2 SQIVND (reference sequence). This CDR3 comprises 14 residues. Germline trimming cut 9 bases from V and 4 bases from J; bases unmatched to any gene: 9.

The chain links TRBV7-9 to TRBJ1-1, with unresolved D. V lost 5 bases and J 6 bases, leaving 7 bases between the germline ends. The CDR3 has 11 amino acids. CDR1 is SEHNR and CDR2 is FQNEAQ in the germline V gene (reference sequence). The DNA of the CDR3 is TGTGCCAGCAGCGCGGCTGCTGAAGCTTTCTTT. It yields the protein CASSAAAEAFF.

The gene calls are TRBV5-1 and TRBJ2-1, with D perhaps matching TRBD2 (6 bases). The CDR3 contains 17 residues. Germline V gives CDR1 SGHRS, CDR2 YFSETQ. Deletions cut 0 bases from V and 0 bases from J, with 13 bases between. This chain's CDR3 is CASSLVFGGSSYNEQFF. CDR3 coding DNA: TGCGCCAGCAGCTTGGTATTTGGAGGGAGCTCCTACAATGAGCAGTTCTTC. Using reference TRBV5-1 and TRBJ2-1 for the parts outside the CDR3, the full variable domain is KAGVTQTPRYLIKTRGQQVTLSCSPISGHRSVSWYQQTPGQGLQFLFEYFSETQRNKGNFPGRFSGRQFSNSRSEMNVSTLELGDSALYLCASSLVFGGSSYNEQFFGPGTRLTVL.

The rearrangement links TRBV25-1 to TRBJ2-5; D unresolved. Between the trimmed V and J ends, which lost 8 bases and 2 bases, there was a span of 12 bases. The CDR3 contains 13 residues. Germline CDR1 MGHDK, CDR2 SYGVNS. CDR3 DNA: TGTGCCAGCCGACACGGTTCTCAAGAGACCCAGTACTTC. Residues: CASRHGSQETQYF.

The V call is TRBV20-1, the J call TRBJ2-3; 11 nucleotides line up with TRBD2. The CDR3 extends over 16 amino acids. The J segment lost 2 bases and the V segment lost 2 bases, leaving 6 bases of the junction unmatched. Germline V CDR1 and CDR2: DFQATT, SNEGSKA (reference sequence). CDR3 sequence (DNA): TGCAGTGCTAGAATTGCTAGCGGGGGGTTCACAGATACGCAGTATTTT. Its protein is CSARIASGGFTDTQYF.

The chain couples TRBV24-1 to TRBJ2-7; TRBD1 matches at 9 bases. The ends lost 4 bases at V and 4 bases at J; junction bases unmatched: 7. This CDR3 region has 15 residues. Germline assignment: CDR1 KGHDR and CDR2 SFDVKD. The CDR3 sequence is CATSDPGQGQYEQYF. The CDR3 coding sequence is TGTGCCACCAGTGACCCGGGACAGGGCCAGTACGAGCAGTACTTC.

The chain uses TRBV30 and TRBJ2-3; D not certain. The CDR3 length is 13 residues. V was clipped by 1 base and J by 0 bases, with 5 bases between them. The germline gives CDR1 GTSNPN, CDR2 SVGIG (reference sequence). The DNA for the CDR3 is TGTGCCTGGAGTGGGGTGAGCACAGATACGCAGTATTTT. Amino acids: CAWSGVSTDTQYF. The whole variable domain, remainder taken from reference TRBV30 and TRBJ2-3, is SQTIHQWPATLVQPVGSPLSLECTVEGTSNPNLYWYRQAAGRGLQLLFYSVGIGQISSEVPQNLSASRPQDRQFILSSKKLLLSDSGFYLCAWSGVSTDTQYFGPGTRLTVL.

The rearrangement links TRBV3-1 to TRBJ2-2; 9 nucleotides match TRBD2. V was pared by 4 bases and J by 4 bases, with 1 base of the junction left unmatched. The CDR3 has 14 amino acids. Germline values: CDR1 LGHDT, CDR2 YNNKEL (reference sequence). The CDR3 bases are TGTGCCAGCAGCCGCGGGGGGGCCACCGGGGAGCTGTTTTTT. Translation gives CASSRGGATGELFF.

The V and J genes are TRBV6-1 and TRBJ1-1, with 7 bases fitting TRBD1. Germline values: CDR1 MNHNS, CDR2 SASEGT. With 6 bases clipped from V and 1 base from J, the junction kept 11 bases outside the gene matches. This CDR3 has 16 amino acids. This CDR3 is CASRRGKHRGNTEAFF. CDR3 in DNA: TGTGCCAGCAGGCGAGGGAAGCACAGGGGGAACACTGAAGCTTTCTTT.

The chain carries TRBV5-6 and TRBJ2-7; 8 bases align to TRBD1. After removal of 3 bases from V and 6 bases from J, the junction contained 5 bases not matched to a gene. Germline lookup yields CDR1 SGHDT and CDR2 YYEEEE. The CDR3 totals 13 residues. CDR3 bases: TGTGCCAGCAGCTACGGGACAGGTAGCGAGCAGTACTTC. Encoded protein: CASSYGTGSEQYF. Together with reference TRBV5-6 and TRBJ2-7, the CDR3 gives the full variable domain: DAGVTQSPTHLIKTRGQQVTLRCSPKSGHDTVSWYQQALGQGPQFIFQYYEEEERQRGNFPDRFSGHQFPNYSSELNVNALLLGDSALYLCASSYGTGSEQYFGPGTRLTVT.

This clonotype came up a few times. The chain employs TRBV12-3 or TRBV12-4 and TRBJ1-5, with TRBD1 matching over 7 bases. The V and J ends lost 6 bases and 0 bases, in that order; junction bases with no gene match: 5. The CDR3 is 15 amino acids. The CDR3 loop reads CASSPQGFSNQPQHF. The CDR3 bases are TGTGCCAGCAGCCCACAGGGGTTTAGCAATCAGCCCCAGCATTTT.

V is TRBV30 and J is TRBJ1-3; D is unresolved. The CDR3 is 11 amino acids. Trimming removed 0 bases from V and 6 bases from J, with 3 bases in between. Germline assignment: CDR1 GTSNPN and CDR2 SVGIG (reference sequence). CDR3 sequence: CAWSVINTIYF. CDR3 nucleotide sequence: TGTGCCTGGAGTGTGATAAACACCATATATTTT. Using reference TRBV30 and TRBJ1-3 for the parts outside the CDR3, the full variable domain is SQTIHQWPATLVQPVGSPLSLECTVEGTSNPNLYWYRQAAGRGLQLLFYSVGIGQISSEVPQNLSASRPQDRQFILSSKKLLLSDSGFYLCAWSVINTIYFGEGSWLTVV.

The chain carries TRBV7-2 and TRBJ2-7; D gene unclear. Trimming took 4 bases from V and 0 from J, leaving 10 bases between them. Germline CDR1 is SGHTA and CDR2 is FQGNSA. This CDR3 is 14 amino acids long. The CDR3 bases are TGTGCCAGCAGCTATTTTCAGGCCTCCTACGAGCAGTACTTC. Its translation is CASSYFQASYEQYF.

CDR3: CASSSGTGLYGYTF. In DNA form, the CDR3 reads TGTGCCAGCAGCTCGGGGACGGGCCTCTATGGCTACACCTTC. The chain is built from TRBV11-1 and TRBJ1-2, with D perhaps TRBD1 (5 bases). Trimming stripped 4 bases from V and 4 bases from J, with 13 bases between. Looked up from germline, CDR1 is SGHAT and CDR2 is FQDESV (reference sequence). The CDR3 contains 14 residues.

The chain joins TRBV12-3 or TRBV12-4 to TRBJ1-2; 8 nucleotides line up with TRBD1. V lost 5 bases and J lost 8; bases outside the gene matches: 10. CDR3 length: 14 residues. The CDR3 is CASSLPGTGGGYTF. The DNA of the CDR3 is TGTGCCAGCAGTCTTCCAGGGACAGGAGGGGGCTACACCTTC.

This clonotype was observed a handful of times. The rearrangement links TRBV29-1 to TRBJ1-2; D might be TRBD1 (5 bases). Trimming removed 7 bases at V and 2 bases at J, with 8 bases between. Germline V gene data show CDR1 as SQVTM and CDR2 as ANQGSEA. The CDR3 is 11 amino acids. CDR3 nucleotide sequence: TGCAGCGGGGGGGGAAACTATGGCTACACCTTC. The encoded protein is CSGGGNYGYTF.

The CDR3 sequence: CASSPTVARDPEAFF. As DNA, the CDR3 is TGCGCCAGCAGTCCTACAGTGGCCAGGGATCCTGAAGCTTTCTTT. The chain carries TRBV5-1 and TRBJ1-1, with D possibly being TRBD1 (5 bases). Germline V gives CDR1 SGHRS, CDR2 YFSETQ. This CDR3 region has 15 residues. V shed 5 bases and J shed 6 bases, with 20 bases lying between them.

As DNA, the CDR3 is TGTGCCAGCAGCCAGAATTCTCCAGATACGCAGTATTTT. Its protein is CASSQNSPDTQYF. V gene TRBV7-9 combines with J gene TRBJ2-3; D is unresolved. Looked up from germline, CDR1 is SEHNR and CDR2 is FQNEAQ (reference sequence). Trimming left V 5 bases short and J 4 bases short, with 10 bases between. There are 13 residues in the CDR3.

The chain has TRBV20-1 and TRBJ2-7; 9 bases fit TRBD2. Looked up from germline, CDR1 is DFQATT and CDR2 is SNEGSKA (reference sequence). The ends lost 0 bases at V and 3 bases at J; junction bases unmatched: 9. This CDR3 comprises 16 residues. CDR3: CSARDGMASGVYEQYF. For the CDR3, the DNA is TGCAGTGCTAGAGACGGAATGGCTAGCGGGGTCTACGAGCAGTACTTC.

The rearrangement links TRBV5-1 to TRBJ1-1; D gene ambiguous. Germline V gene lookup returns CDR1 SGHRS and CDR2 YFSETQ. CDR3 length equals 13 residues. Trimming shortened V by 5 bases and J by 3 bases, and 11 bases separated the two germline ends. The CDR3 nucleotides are TGCGCCAGCAGGAAATTCTTGGACACTGAAGCTTTCTTT. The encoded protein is CASRKFLDTEAFF.

The CDR3 here is CAWRSGGAKNIQYF. The CDR3 nucleotides are TGTGCCTGGAGAAGCGGGGGGGCCAAAAACATTCAGTACTTC. The V gene is TRBV30, the J gene TRBJ2-4, with 9 bases that match TRBD2. The length of the CDR3 is 14 residues. Germline V gene data show CDR1 as GTSNPN and CDR2 as SVGIG (reference sequence). Trimming took 3 bases from V and 1 from J; bases not matched to a gene: 1. Variable domain in full (rest from reference TRBV30 and TRBJ2-4): SQTIHQWPATLVQPVGSPLSLECTVEGTSNPNLYWYRQAAGRGLQLLFYSVGIGQISSEVPQNLSASRPQDRQFILSSKKLLLSDSGFYLCAWRSGGAKNIQYFGAGTRLSVL.

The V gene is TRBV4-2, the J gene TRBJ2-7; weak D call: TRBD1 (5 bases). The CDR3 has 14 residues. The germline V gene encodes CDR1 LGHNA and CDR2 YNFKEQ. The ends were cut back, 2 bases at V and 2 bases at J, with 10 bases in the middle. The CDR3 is CASSQRQGPYEQYF. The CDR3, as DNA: TGTGCCAGCAGCCAAAGGCAGGGCCCCTACGAGCAGTACTTC.

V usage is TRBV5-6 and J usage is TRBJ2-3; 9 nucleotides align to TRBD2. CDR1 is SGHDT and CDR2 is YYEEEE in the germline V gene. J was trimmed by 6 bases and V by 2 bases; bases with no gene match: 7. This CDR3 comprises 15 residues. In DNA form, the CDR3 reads TGTGCCAGCAGCTTTAGGCTAGCGGGGCAGGATACGCAGTATTTT. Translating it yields CASSFRLAGQDTQYF.

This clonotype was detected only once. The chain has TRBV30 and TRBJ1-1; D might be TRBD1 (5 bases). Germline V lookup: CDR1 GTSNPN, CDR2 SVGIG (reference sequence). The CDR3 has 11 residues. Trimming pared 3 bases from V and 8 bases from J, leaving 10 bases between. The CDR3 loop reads CAWRGPGEAFF. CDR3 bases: TGTGCCTGGAGGGGGCCTGGGGAAGCTTTCTTT.